This T cell receptor (beta chain) was captured by sequencing in a study of T cell responses to AZD1222 COVID-19 vaccine. General study results and limits: Across the whole spike, CD4 TCRs peaked at regions 160-218 and 743-854. Seropositive at baseline were only a handful of AZD1222 recipients.

The protocol was immunoSEQ multiplex PCR, while the TCRdb copy is restricted to in-frame clones and leaves out a portion. The repertoire holds around 97,000 clones, with 90% as singletons. As to this clone: Its antigen remains unidentified.

The CDR3 loop spans 16 amino acids. Unmatched junction bases numbered 12, after V lost 5 bases and J lost 8 bases. In germline, CDR1 is MGHRA, CDR2 YSYEKL. The genes are TRBV4-1 and TRBJ1-6, with 7 bases lining up with TRBD1. This clonotype was obtained from an adult in good health. The specimen was peripheral blood, collected on day 0 of AZD1222 vaccination. The CDR3 nucleotides read TGCGCCAGCAGCTCGGGACAGCCTTCATTGGATTCACCCCTCCACTTT. Its protein is CASSSGQPSLDSPLHF.